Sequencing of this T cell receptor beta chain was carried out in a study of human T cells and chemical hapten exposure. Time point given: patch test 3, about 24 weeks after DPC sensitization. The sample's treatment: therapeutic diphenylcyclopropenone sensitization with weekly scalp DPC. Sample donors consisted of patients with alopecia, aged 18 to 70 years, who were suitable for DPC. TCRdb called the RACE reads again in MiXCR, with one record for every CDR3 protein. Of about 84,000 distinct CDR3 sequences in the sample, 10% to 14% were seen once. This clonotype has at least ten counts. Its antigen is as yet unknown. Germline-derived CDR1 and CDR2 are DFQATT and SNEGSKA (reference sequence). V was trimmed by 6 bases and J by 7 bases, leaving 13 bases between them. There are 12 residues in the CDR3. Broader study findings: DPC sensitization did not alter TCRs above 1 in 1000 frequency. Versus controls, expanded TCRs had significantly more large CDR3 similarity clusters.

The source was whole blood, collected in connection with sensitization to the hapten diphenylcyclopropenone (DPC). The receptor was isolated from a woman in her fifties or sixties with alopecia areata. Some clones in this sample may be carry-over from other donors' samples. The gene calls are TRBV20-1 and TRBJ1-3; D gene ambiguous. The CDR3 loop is CSARAVGNTIYF. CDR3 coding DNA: TGCAGTGCGCGGGCCGTAGGGAACACCATATATTTT.